Sequencing of this TCR beta chain was carried out in a study of shared clonotypes between healthy human individuals. Study-wide results and limits: The diversity represented, both genetic and in exposure history, was limited by few donors.

The germline CDR1 and CDR2 sequences are SGHAT and FQNNGV. Germline trimming cut 3 bases from V and 4 bases from J; bases unmatched to any gene: 4. The CDR3 consists of 15 residues. Naive CD8 cells were CD45RO-negative, positively selected for CCR7, excluding terminally differentiated effector memory CD45RA+ cells. TCRdb's copy holds only in-frame clones and misses some; the assay was immunoSEQ multiplex PCR. The profile shows millions of clones, about 95% of them singletons. As regards this clone: Its antigen remains unknown.

This TCR came from a man aged 18 to 29 in good health. The sample comprised naive CD8+ T cells sorted from blood. This chain links TRBV11-2 with TRBJ2-1, with TRBD2 identical over 9 bases. In DNA, the CDR3 is TGTGCCAGCAGCTTGAGCGGGGGGCCTTACAATGAGCAGTTCTTC. Amino acid sequence: CASSLSGGPYNEQFF. The whole variable domain, filled in from reference TRBV11-2 and TRBJ2-1, reads EAGVAQSPRYKIIEKRQSVAFWCNPISGHATLYWYQQILGQGPKLLIQFQNNGVVDDSQLPKDRFSAERLKGVDSTLKIQPAKLEDSAVYLCASSLSGGPYNEQFFGPGTRLTVL.